The subject of this entry is one T cell receptor (beta chain). Its antigen remains undetermined. Qualities for individual bases were not recorded, and no much larger clone is one base off. The entry originates in a study of cytomegalovirus exposure and HLA in healthy donors (dated by TCRdb to 2016 to 2017). Regarding the research as a whole: According to an earlier analysis of 450 to 650 of the donors, 150 million to 200 million T cells yielded over 100 million unique TCR beta sequences and about 300 Gb of sequence data. The study was designed to test whether signatures of past pathogen exposure could be identified by cataloging public T cell receptors. An early release covering roughly 600 HLA-typed donors comprised approximately 300 gigabases of sequencing data and around 80 million unique TCR sequences. In an earlier analysis of 500 to 650 of the donors, high-throughput TCR beta sequencing was used to judge whether each TCR beta V gene segment behaved as functional or pseudogenic. HLA typing covered class I and class II loci at four-digit resolution. Because of strong linkage in the cohort, 5 or 6 DR-DQ haplotypes were treated as single units for association and clustering. High-throughput TCR immunosequencing, statistical association of individual TCRs with disease status, and machine learning were combined to predict cytomegalovirus infection status. A later genetic analysis took genome-wide SNP genotypes for about 65% of the 666 donors and used that subset as a discovery cohort. In the later analysis, no new phenotypic data were used to find candidate immune exposures; instead, reliance was placed on TCR beta sequences and their occurrence across donors. The study used immunosequencing to profile the T cell repertoires of hundreds of subjects and linked those repertoires to cytomegalovirus serostatus. Across around 400 genotyped donors of the cohort, an average of about 220,000 unique TCR beta nucleotide sequences per donor were sequenced, and approximately 17% of those sequences were non-productive. Donor age, sex, ethnicity and CMV serostatus were collected together with the repertoire data. Of the roughly 390 genotyped donors, 75% to 85% were placed in the genetic ancestry cluster associated with self-reported Caucasian donors. In addition to the first cohort of around 670 subjects, a separate validation cohort of 120 different subjects was used. To study patterns of TCR occurrence, a later analysis re-analyzed previously published TCR beta repertoires from around 700 donors and added high-resolution HLA genotyping. All discovery cohort repertoires had been generated on a single sequencing platform. Typing coverage differed by locus: A, B, C, DRB1 and DQB1 were typed in roughly 620-630 donors, DQA1 in 522, DPA1 in approximately 610, and DPB1 in approximately 450. The investigation overall reported the following: In a later genetic analysis, a missense DCLRE1C variant was associated with V-gene and J-gene trimming of TCR beta chains, and the association was replicated in an independent cohort. In this cohort, only TCR beta chains were sequenced, and detectable features were limited by the absence of alpha or paired-chain data. Approximately 16 rarely observed V segments, including chromosome 9 orphons, were excluded from the earlier analysis of almost 600 of the donors because counts were too low. In a later analysis, the rate of TCR association differed among HLA loci, with DRB1 alleles having the most associated TCRs and HLA-C alleles having the fewest. Sequencing depth was assumed to be roughly uniform across donors in the presence/absence analyses, though that assumption may not hold. Linkage disequilibrium might explain the correlated functional status among segregating V segments, but an unknown experimental factor could not be excluded. In a later genetic analysis, fewer N-insertions in productive TCRs were reported among donors in an Asian-associated ancestry cluster than the roughly 710-donor mean. Specific HLA alleles were associated with over 15,000 TCR beta sequences at a false discovery rate of 0.05 in a later analysis. Strong co-occurrence of HLA alleles, especially DR and DQ, made assigning TCR associations to individual alleles difficult. Cytomegalovirus status was reported to be diagnosed by the classifier with high specificity and sensitivity in both the original and validation cohorts. Because HLA typing was unavailable for some donors at each locus, only the typed subset was used in association tests. An earlier analysis of around 540 of the donors showed that most TCR beta V segments appeared in productive rearrangements either about 87% or about 30% of the time, which broadly matched IMGT annotations. According to the authors, the approach could potentially be generalized to other disease states and immunological phenotypes. In a later analysis, several top co-occurrence clusters were reported to appear linked to parvovirus B19, influenza, CMV and Epstein-Barr virus. In the study, roughly 160 TCR beta chains were listed as associated with cytomegalovirus. A few of the identified cytomegalovirus-associated TCR beta chains were confirmed in vitro to be specific for cytomegalovirus antigens. Across donors, most TCR sequences were observed very rarely, whereas some public TCRs were present in many individuals. In a later analysis, HLA-associated TCR beta chains were found to be more clonally expanded and to have lower generation probabilities than equally common non-associated chains. A further reported finding was that TCR beta sequences accurately predicted the HLA-A and HLA-B alleles for most subjects in the first cohort. A cluster of highly shared sequence variants was judged likely to be a technical artifact of the sequencing pipeline. The 87-base-pair reads could not distinguish some IMGT-functional V segments, including TRBV6-2 and TRBV6-3, so those segments were excluded. Most CMV-associated TCR beta chains appeared to be HLA-restricted in a later analysis, and the HLA associations seemed to be driven largely by CMV exposure. The only immune exposure information available for the cohort was CMV serostatus.

The CDR3 starts with the cysteine, ends with the phenylalanine, and has 16 residues. Only the CDR3 region is kept as DNA, spanning 48 bases read in frame from base 1. From V the trimming removes 0 bases and from J it removes 4 bases, while the gene matches leave 3 bases of the junction unaccounted for. The germline V gene provides CDR1 MNHEY and CDR2 SVGAGI. The cohort was made up of 666 healthy bone marrow donors. At the time of sampling, all cohort members were nominally healthy, though unrecorded immune exposures were likely present. The donor was CMV seronegative and was included in the group of 352 seronegative cohort members. Each donor provided a peripheral blood sample, and peripheral blood mononuclear cells were used for TCR beta sequencing. Genomic DNA was extracted from the blood cell samples with the Qiagen DNeasy Blood Extraction Kit. Receptor amplification or capture employed the immunoSEQ multiplex PCR assay. For the multiplex PCR, a mixture combining 60 forward primers for TCR Vbeta segments and 13 reverse primers for TCR Jbeta segments was used. The CDR3 region of rearranged TCR beta genes was amplified from genomic DNA by a multiplex PCR assay. The Illumina HiSeq System was used to sequence the amplified TCR beta libraries as 87-base-pair reads. The original pipeline was this. A later analysis tallied 75 million to 85 million unique TCR beta chains across the approximately 670 repertoires, and roughly 11 million of those chains were shared by two or more donors. A nearest-neighbor algorithm error-corrected the raw reads and collapsed the reads into unique sequences, merging closely related sequences to remove PCR and sequencing errors. To assign V, D and J gene segments, CDR3 sequences were aligned to IMGT reference sequences. For a sequence to be retained, a match of at least six nucleotides was required to both a V gene segment and a J gene segment. Rearrangements were called productive when the CDR3 lacked stop codons and stayed in frame with V and J; all others were non-productive. CDR3 was defined according to IMGT convention as the region running from the second conserved V-encoded cysteine to the conserved J-encoded phenylalanine. The earlier analysis of about 590 of the donors excluded sequences that lacked an unambiguous match to a single V gene segment. In an earlier analysis of roughly 600 of the donors, a V segment was called functional when productive rearrangements were above 56.7%, and segregating when the standard deviation between donors exceeded 5%. A statistical classification framework was built for diagnosing cytomegalovirus status from the catalog of TCR beta chain sequences. In a later analysis, TCR nucleotide sequences were compared against IMGT/GENE-DB human TR gene sequences so that V and J genes could be assigned. A later analysis assigned CDR3 sequences and most-parsimonious VDJ recombination scenarios with the TCRdist pipeline. In a later analysis, every TCR beta chain was defined by the combination of its CDR3 amino acid sequence and its V-gene family, and reads without a unique V-gene family were dropped. In a later analysis, several hundred highly shared, low-generation-probability nucleotide sequences were removed to address suspected cross-contamination and a sequencing artifact. In a later analysis, a clonal expansion index for each public chain was calculated from normalized within-repertoire ranks of inferred template counts. In a later analysis, generation probabilities were computed with a VDJ recombination model fitted to out-of-frame rearrangements, and the resulting probabilities were checked against IGoR. A later analysis scored TCR-TCR, TCR-HLA and TCR-CMV co-occurrence with hypergeometric tests, applying a repertoire-size bias correction to TCR pairs. False discovery rates were estimated in a later analysis by permuting HLA or CMV assignments 20 times. A later analysis grouped co-occurring TCRs with DBSCAN, adding TCRdist sequence similarity when clustering within HLA-allele-positive subsets. Repertoires with fewer than 30,000 or more than 120,000 public chains, plus five repertoires with anomalous nucleotide sharing, were excluded from co-occurrence clustering. The table comes from immuneACCESS by way of TCRdb, which keeps in-frame sequences with V and J called. Part of the clones is missing from these tables; in studies checked, under half for an unresolved V gene and the rest for unknown reasons. V and J calls plus clone size are reproduced from that table; the DNA served to infer D and trimming. Counted in this sample were over 200,000 clones; almost 85% of them appeared once. The ten largest clones capture about 0.58% of the sample.

This sequence was found in a woman in her 40s in good health and CMV-seronegative. This chain is built from TRBV6-5 and TRBJ1-5; TRBD1 agrees with 10 junctional bases. Sequenced: PBMCs. The CDR3 protein sequence reads: CASSYSGTGANQPQHF. At the DNA level, the sequence is TGTGCCAGCAGTTACTCCGGGACAGGGGCAAATCAGCCCCAGCATTTT.